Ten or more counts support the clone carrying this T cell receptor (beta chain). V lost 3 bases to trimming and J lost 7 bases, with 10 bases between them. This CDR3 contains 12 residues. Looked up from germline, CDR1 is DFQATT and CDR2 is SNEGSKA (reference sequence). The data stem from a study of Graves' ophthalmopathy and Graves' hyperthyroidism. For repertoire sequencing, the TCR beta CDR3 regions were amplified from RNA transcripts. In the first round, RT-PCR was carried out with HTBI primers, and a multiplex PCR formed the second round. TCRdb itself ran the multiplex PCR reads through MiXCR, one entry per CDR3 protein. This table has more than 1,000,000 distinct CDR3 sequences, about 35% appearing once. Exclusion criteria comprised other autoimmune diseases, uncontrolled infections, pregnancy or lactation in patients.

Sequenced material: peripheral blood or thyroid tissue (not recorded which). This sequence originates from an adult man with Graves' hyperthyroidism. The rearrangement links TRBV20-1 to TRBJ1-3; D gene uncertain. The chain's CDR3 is CSASFHANTIYF. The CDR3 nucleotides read TGCAGTGCTAGTTTTCACGCGAACACCATATATTTT.